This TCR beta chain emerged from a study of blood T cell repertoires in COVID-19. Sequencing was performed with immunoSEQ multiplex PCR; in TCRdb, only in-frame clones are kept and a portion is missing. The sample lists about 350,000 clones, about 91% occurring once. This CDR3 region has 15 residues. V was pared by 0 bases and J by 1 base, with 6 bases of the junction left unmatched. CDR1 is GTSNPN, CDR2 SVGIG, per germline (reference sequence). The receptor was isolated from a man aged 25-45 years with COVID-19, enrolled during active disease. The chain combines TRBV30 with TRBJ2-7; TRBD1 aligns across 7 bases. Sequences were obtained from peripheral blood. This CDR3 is CAWSVLRGQSYEQYF. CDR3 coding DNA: TGTGCCTGGAGTGTACTTCGGGGACAGTCCTACGAGCAGTACTTC. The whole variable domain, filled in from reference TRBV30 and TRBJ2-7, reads SQTIHQWPATLVQPVGSPLSLECTVEGTSNPNLYWYRQAAGRGLQLLFYSVGIGQISSEVPQNLSASRPQDRQFILSSKKLLLSDSGFYLCAWSVLRGQSYEQYFGPGTRLTVT.